This TCR beta chain was sequenced during a study of blood T cells in healthy people across ages. Study findings and constraints: Roughly linear age-related decline in beta diversity appeared, significant by age 40.

Then a second PCR, running roughly 6 to 12 cycles, was carried out with a sample-barcoded 5' primer and a J-beta primer mix. Every sample returned 2.5 million or more CDR3-containing paired-end reads. TCRdb reprocessed the 5' RACE reads with MiXCR, giving one entry per CDR3 protein. Of about 1.6 million distinct CDR3 sequences in the sample, around 35% were seen once. The V end lost 4 bases, the J end lost 3 bases, and 11 bases lay between the germline ends. This CDR3 region has 14 residues. Germline V gene lookup returns CDR1 LNHDA and CDR2 SQIVND (reference sequence). Concerning this clonotype: Antigen: not known.

The chain joins TRBV19 to TRBJ2-3; TRBD2 might be the D (5 bases). The TCR comes from a woman younger than 45 in good health. The sample taken for sequencing was blood. CDR3 DNA: TGTGCCAGTAGTACTTCAGCGGAAACAGATACGCAGTATTTT. Protein: CASSTSAETDTQYF.